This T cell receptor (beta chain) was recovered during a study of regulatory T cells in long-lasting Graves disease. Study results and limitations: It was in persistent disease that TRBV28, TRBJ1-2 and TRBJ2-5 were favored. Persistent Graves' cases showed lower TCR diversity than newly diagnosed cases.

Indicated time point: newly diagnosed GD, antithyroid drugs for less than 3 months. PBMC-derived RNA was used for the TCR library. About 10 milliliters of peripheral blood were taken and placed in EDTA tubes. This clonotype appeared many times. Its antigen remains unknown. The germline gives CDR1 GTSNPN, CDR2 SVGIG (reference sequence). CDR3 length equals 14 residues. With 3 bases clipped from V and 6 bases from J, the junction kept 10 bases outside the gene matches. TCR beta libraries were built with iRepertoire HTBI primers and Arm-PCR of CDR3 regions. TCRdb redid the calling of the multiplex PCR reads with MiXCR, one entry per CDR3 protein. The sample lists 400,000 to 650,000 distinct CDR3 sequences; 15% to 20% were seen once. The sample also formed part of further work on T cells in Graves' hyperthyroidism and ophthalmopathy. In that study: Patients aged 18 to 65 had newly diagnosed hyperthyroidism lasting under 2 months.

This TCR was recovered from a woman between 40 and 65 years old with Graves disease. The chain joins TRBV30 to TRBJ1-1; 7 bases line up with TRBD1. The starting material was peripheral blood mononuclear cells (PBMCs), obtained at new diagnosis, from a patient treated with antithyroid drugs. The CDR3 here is CAWSAGLQGAEAFF. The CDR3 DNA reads TGTGCCTGGAGCGCGGGCTTGCAGGGGGCTGAAGCTTTCTTT.